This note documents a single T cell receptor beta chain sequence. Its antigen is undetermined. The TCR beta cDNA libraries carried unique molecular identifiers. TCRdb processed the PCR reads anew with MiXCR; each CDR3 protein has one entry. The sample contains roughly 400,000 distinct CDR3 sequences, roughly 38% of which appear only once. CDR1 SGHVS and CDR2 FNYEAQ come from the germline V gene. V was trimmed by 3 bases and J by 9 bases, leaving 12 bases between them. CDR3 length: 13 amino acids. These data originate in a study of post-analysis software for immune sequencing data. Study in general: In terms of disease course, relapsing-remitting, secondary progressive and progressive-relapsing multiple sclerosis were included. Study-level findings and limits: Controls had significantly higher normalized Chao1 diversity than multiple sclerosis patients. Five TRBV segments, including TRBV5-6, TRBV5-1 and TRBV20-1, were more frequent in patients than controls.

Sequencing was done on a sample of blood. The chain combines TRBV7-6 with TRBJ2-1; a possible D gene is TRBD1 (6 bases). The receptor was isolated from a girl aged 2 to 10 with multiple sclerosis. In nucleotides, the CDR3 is TGTGCCAGCAGCTTTTCAGGGGAACGTGAGCAGTTCTTC. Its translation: CASSFSGEREQFF.